Below, 5 T cell receptor beta chains from the same sample are listed, as sequenced in a study of T cell responses to AZD1222 COVID-19 vaccine. Data came from immunoSEQ multiplex PCR; TCRdb stores just in-frame clones and leaves some out. The top ten clones hold approximately 2.8% of a sample with about 140,000 clones, about 91% of them seen once. The source material was peripheral blood, sampled on day 0 of AZD1222 vaccination. The receptor source for this set is an adult in good health.

The rearrangement links TRBV28 to TRBJ1-2, with D uncertain. Germline assignment: CDR1 MDHEN and CDR2 SYDVKM. The CDR3 covers 14 residues. The V gene lost 2 bases and the J gene lost 7 bases, with 14 bases spanning the gap. CDR3 DNA sequence: TGTGCCAGCAGTTTAACGGGTGCATGGAGTGGCTACACCTTC. It yields the protein CASSLTGAWSGYTF.

This clone was counted a single time. The CDR3 here is CASSVGGSPPDTQYF. The CDR3 bases are TGTGCCAGCAGCGTAGGGGGGAGTCCCCCAGATACGCAGTATTTT. This chain connects TRBV9 to TRBJ2-3; TRBD1 or TRBD2 may be the D gene (5 bases each). This CDR3 spans 15 amino acids. The V gene's germline CDR1 is SGDLS and CDR2 YYNGEE. V was trimmed by 0 bases and J by 4 bases, leaving 12 bases between them.

The chain couples TRBV28 to TRBJ1-5; 8 positions match TRBD1. After removal of 6 bases from V and 3 bases from J, the junction contained 7 bases not matched to a gene. This CDR3 has 15 amino acids. Germline assignment: CDR1 MDHEN and CDR2 SYDVKM. The CDR3 region is CASSLGQGPNQPQHF. Here the CDR3 DNA reads TGTGCCAGCAGCCTAGGACAGGGCCCCAATCAGCCCCAGCATTTT. The full variable domain, in which reference TRBV28 and TRBJ1-5 provide the parts outside the CDR3, is DVKVTQSSRYLVKRTGEKVFLECVQDMDHENMFWYRQDPGLGLRLIYFSYDVKMKEKGDIPEGYSVSREKKERFSLILESASTNQTSMYLCASSLGQGPNQPQHFGDGTRLSIL.

This clone has just a few counts. The chain carries TRBV13 and TRBJ2-3; D possibly corresponds to TRBD2 (5 bases). CDR3 length: 15 amino acids. V was trimmed by 5 bases and J by 4 bases, leaving 16 bases between them. Germline V gene lookup returns CDR1 PRHDT and CDR2 FYEKMQ (reference sequence). CDR3 sequence (DNA): TGTGCCAGCAGCCCCCGAGATGCGCGGGCAGATACGCAGTATTTT. Residues: CASSPRDARADTQYF. Filled out from reference TRBV13 and TRBJ2-3, the complete variable domain reads AAGVIQSPRHLIKEKRETATLKCYPIPRHDTVYWYQQGPGQDPQFLISFYEKMQSDKGSIPDRFSAQQFSDYHSELNMSSLELGDSALYFCASSPRDARADTQYFGPGTRLTVL.

This sequence joins TRBV4-1 and TRBJ1-5; D remains unclear. Trimming shortened V by 0 bases and J by 4 bases, and 10 bases separated the two germline ends. Germline V gives CDR1 MGHRA, CDR2 YSYEKL. There are 15 residues in the CDR3. The chain's CDR3 is CASSQDSGRNQPQHF. In DNA, the CDR3 is TGCGCCAGCAGCCAAGACTCTGGCAGAAATCAGCCCCAGCATTTT.